This passage covers 22 T cell receptor beta chains from one sample sequenced in a study of blood T cell repertoires in COVID-19. Here immunoSEQ multiplex PCR was the method, and the copy in TCRdb shows in-frame clones only, minus some. The repertoire consists of tens of thousands of clones, with 70% to 90% occurring once and the leading ten covering over 3%. The sample was peripheral blood. These TCRs come from a man aged 65 to 79 with acute or convalescent COVID-19.

V and J are TRBV28 and TRBJ2-7; the D gene is possibly TRBD2 (5 bases). V was cut by 2 bases and J by 7 bases, with 9 bases left in between. Germline CDR1 is MDHEN and CDR2 is SYDVKM. CDR3 length: 12 residues. Here the CDR3 reads CASSLGPGEQYF. The CDR3 nucleotides read TGTGCCAGCAGTTTAGGTCCGGGGGAGCAGTACTTC.

This clone was observed once. V is TRBV11-2 and J is TRBJ2-2; 12 bases align to TRBD2. The junction had 13 bases not matched to a gene; V was cut back by 3 bases and J by 5 bases. Germline V gene data show CDR1 as SGHAT and CDR2 as FQNNGV. The CDR3 consists of 19 residues. CDR3: CASSFLGQRLAGVTGELFF. The DNA for the CDR3 is TGTGCCAGCAGCTTCTTGGGACAGAGACTAGCGGGGGTTACCGGGGAGCTGTTTTTT.

V gene TRBV7-6 combines with J gene TRBJ1-3; possible D gene TRBD1, 6 bases. The CDR3 spans 17 residues. Trimming took 0 bases from V and 0 from J, leaving 12 bases between them. From germline, CDR1 is SGHVS and CDR2 FNYEAQ. CDR3: CASSLALGQLSGNTIYF. CDR3 DNA sequence: TGTGCCAGCAGCTTAGCGCTGGGACAACTCTCTGGAAACACCATATATTTT.

This clone was observed once. The chain employs TRBV14 and TRBJ1-2; the D gene is possibly TRBD1 (6 bases). Looked up from germline, CDR1 is SGHDN and CDR2 is FVKESK. Trimming left V 4 bases short and J 4 bases short, with 13 bases between. The CDR3 is made up of 14 amino acids. The CDR3 reads CASSLQGWGYGYTF. CDR3 nucleotides: TGTGCCAGCAGCCTACAGGGTTGGGGCTATGGCTACACCTTC.

The J gene is TRBJ2-1, the V gene TRBV19, with a possible D match to TRBD1 (6 bases). V lost 7 bases and J lost 1, with 17 bases in between. Germline-derived CDR1 and CDR2 are LNHDA and SQIVND (reference sequence). CDR3 size: 16 residues. CDR3 nucleotides: TGTGCCAGTAACCCCGGGACAAAAGGTTCCTACAATGAGCAGTTCTTC. As protein: CASNPGTKGSYNEQFF. Full variable domain (remainder filled in from reference TRBV19 and TRBJ2-1): DGGITQSPKYLFRKEGQNVTLSCEQNLNHDAMYWYRQDPGQGLRLIYYSQIVNDFQKGDIAEGYSVSREKKESFPLTVTSAQKNPTAFYLCASNPGTKGSYNEQFFGPGTRLTVL.

This clone was observed a single time. The chain combines TRBV6-5 with TRBJ1-2, with 7 positions matching TRBD1. This CDR3 is built from 13 residues. Germline CDR1 and CDR2: MNHEY and SVGAGI. The ends lost 6 bases at V and 6 bases at J; junction bases unmatched: 7. CDR3 region: CASSLQGIDGYTF. CDR3 in DNA: TGTGCCAGCAGCTTACAGGGGATCGATGGCTACACCTTC.

The chain joins TRBV5-4 to TRBJ1-5, with 7 positions matching TRBD1. CDR1 and CDR2 (germline): SGHNT, YYREEE (reference sequence). This CDR3 has 16 residues. J lost 2 bases, V lost 2 bases, and 7 bases had no gene match. CDR3 DNA sequence: TGTGCCAGCAGCTTAAGAACAGGGGATGGCAATCAGCCCCAGCATTTT. Protein: CASSLRTGDGNQPQHF.

The V gene is TRBV4-2, the J gene TRBJ1-2; perhaps TRBD1 as D (6 bases). Germline CDR1 reads LGHNA; CDR2 reads YNFKEQ. The CDR3 consists of 15 residues. Between the trimmed V and J ends, which lost 0 bases and 5 bases, there was a span of 13 bases. The CDR3 DNA is TGTGCCAGCAGCCAAGAATCAGGGACAAGTTATGGCTACACCTTC. The encoded protein is CASSQESGTSYGYTF.

V usage is TRBV11-3 and J usage is TRBJ2-3, with 12 bases lining up with TRBD2. The CDR3 is 17 amino acids. Germline V gene sequence: CDR1 SGHNT, CDR2 YENEEA. After removal of 5 bases from V and 9 bases from J, the junction contained 15 bases not matched to a gene. The CDR3 nucleotides are TGTGCCAGCAGCCCCAGCCCCCTAGCGGGGGGGTGGGGGACGCAGTATTTT. This encodes CASSPSPLAGGWGTQYF.

The table lists this clone with a count of one. The chain couples TRBV5-1 to TRBJ1-1; no reliable D call. The CDR3 has 14 residues. Trimming stripped 0 bases from V and 0 bases from J, with 6 bases between. CDR1 and CDR2 (germline): SGHRS, YFSETQ. DNA for the CDR3: TGCGCCAGCAGCTTGGGCGTGTTGAACACTGAAGCTTTCTTT. Amino acid sequence: CASSLGVLNTEAFF.

The chain has TRBV10-3 and TRBJ1-6; 8 bases are shared with TRBD1. CDR1 and CDR2 from the germline V gene are ENHRY and SYGVKD. CDR3 length: 14 residues. V shed 4 bases, J shed 8 bases, and the junction held 4 bases outside the gene matches. The CDR3 sequence: CAISGTGGHSPLHF. The CDR3 region has the DNA TGTGCCATCAGTGGCACAGGGGGGCATTCACCCCTCCACTTT.

CDR3 residues: CTSSQEGHDTYEQYF. Here the CDR3 DNA reads TGCACCAGCAGCCAAGAAGGACATGACACCTACGAGCAGTACTTC. The J gene is TRBJ2-7, the V gene TRBV1; the table's D call of TRBD1 was not tested on the DNA. TRBV1 is an annotated pseudogene. The CDR3 extends over 15 amino acids.

The V gene is TRBV6-5, the J gene TRBJ2-5; weak D call: TRBD1 (6 bases). Trimming left V 0 bases short and J 5 bases short, with 10 bases between. The CDR3 extends over 14 amino acids. From germline, CDR1 is MNHEY and CDR2 SVGAGI. The CDR3 here is CASSYSTGYETQYF. CDR3 in DNA: TGTGCCAGCAGTTACTCTACAGGGTACGAGACCCAGTACTTC.

The chain uses TRBV21-1 and TRBJ1-5; the DNA was not used to check the table's D call, TRBD1. TRBV21-1 is flagged as a pseudogene. CDR3 size: 18 residues. The CDR3 region has the DNA TGTGCCAGCAGCGCGCGTCTCCCAGGGGAAAATAGCAATCAGCCCCAGCATTTT. Amino acids: CASSARLPGENSNQPQHF.

This chain links TRBV6-5 with TRBJ1-1, with no clear D. Germline lookup yields CDR1 MNHEY and CDR2 SVGAGI. The CDR3 spans 13 residues. Trimming shortened V by 8 bases and J by 8 bases, and 18 bases separated the two germline ends. DNA for the CDR3: TGTGCCAGCCGCCTAGCCTTTACAGCGGAAGCTTTCTTT. This codes for CASRLAFTAEAFF.

This chain uses TRBV15 with TRBJ1-4, with 8 bases fitting TRBD1. The trim removed 0 bases at V and 7 bases at J, leaving 1 base unmatched. The CDR3 has 14 residues. The V gene's germline CDR1 is LNHNV and CDR2 YYDKDF (reference sequence). The CDR3 sequence: CATSRDRGPEKLFF. CDR3 bases: TGTGCCACCAGCAGAGACAGGGGGCCTGAAAAACTGTTTTTT.

J is TRBJ1-2 and V is TRBV5-1; TRBD1 is a possible D gene (6 bases). V was shortened by 4 bases and J by 2 bases, with 12 bases between the two germline ends. This CDR3 is built from 14 residues. Germline V gives CDR1 SGHRS, CDR2 YFSETQ. The CDR3 reads CASSSGQLNYGYTF. Written as DNA, the CDR3 is TGCGCCAGCAGCAGCGGACAGCTCAACTATGGCTACACCTTC. Full variable domain (missing parts from reference TRBV5-1 and TRBJ1-2): KAGVTQTPRYLIKTRGQQVTLSCSPISGHRSVSWYQQTPGQGLQFLFEYFSETQRNKGNFPGRFSGRQFSNSRSEMNVSTLELGDSALYLCASSSGQLNYGYTFGSGTRLTVV.

This rearrangement joins TRBV7-3 to TRBJ2-3; tentatively, D is TRBD1 (5 bases). CDR3 length: 13 residues. Looked up from germline, CDR1 is SGHTA and CDR2 is FQGTGA. Trimming stripped 0 bases from V and 6 bases from J, with 7 bases between. The CDR3 coding sequence is TGTGCCAGCAGCTTAACTCAGGGCGATACGCAGTATTTT. Its translation is CASSLTQGDTQYF.

This clone was seen more than once but under ten times. The chain recombines TRBV4-2 with TRBJ2-4; 8 nucleotides match TRBD1. This CDR3 has 16 residues. Germline V gene data show CDR1 as LGHNA and CDR2 as YNFKEQ. V was clipped by 0 bases and J by 8 bases; unmatched bases: 9. CDR3 region: CASSQDRQGAADIQYF. For the CDR3, the DNA is TGTGCCAGCAGCCAAGATCGGCAGGGGGCCGCTGACATTCAGTACTTC.

V is TRBV4-3 and J is TRBJ1-3, with D tentatively TRBD1 (5 bases). The V gene lost 1 base and the J gene lost 1 base, with 14 bases spanning the gap. CDR3 length: 17 residues. The V gene's germline CDR1 is LGHNA and CDR2 YSLEER. CDR3 sequence (DNA): TGCGCCAGCAGCCAAGTCAACCTGGGGGGATCTGGAAACACCATATATTTT. It yields the protein CASSQVNLGGSGNTIYF.

This rearrangement joins TRBV7-8 to TRBJ1-4; D may be TRBD1 (6 bases). This CDR3 has 18 amino acids. Germline CDR1 SGHVS, CDR2 FQNEAQ. Trimming took 1 base from V and 0 from J, leaving 15 bases between them. The CDR3 DNA follows: TGTGCCAGCAGCTTAGGAGGGGGATTCTTAGCAACTAATGAAAAACTGTTTTTT. Translated: CASSLGGGFLATNEKLFF.

The gene calls are TRBV11-3 and TRBJ2-3; 7 bases match TRBD1. The V gene's germline CDR1 is SGHNT and CDR2 YENEEA. This CDR3 has 15 amino acids. V dropped 2 bases and J dropped 1; count of bases not matched to a gene: 3. The CDR3 sequence: CASSLLGQGTDTQYF. CDR3 bases: TGTGCCAGCAGCTTATTAGGACAGGGCACAGATACGCAGTATTTT. Full variable domain (remainder filled in from reference TRBV11-3 and TRBJ2-3): EAGVVQSPRYKIIEKKQPVAFWCNPISGHNTLYWYLQNLGQGPELLIRYENEEAVDDSQLPKDRFSAERLKGVDSTLKIQPAELGDSAVYLCASSLLGQGTDTQYFGPGTRLTVL.